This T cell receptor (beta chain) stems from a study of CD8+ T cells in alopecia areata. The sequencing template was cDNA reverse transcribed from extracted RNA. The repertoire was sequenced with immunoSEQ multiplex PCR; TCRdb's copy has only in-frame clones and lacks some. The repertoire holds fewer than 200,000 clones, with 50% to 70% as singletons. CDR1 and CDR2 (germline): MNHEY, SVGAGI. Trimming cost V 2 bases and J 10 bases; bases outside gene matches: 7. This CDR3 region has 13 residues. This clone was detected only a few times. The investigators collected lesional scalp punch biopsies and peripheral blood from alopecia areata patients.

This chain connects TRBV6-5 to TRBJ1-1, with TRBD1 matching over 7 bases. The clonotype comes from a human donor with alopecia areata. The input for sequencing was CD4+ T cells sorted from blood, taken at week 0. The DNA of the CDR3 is TGTGCCAGCAGTTACAGGGGGCCGGGTAGAGCTTTCTTT. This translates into CASSYRGPGRAFF.